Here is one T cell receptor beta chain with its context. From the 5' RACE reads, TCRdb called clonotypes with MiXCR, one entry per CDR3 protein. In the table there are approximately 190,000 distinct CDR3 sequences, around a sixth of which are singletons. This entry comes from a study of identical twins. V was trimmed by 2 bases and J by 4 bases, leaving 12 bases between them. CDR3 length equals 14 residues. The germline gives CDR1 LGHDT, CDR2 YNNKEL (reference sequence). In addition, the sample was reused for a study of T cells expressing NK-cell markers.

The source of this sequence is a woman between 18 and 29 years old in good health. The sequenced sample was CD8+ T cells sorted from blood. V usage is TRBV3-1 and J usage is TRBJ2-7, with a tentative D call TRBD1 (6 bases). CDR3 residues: CASSQSGDPYEQYF. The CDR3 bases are TGTGCCAGCAGCCAATCAGGGGACCCTTACGAGCAGTACTTC.